Listed below are T cell receptor beta chains from one sample, sequenced in a study of cytomegalovirus exposure and HLA in healthy donors. Profiling relied on immunoSEQ multiplex PCR, and the TCRdb table lists in-frame clones only, not all of them. The sample shows about 72,000 clones, about four fifths of them seen only once. The source material was PBMCs. These receptors originate from a man aged 35-49 years in good health and CMV-seronegative. The CDR3 runs from the conserved cysteine through the conserved F or W. D genes are given only for firm matches. Clone sizes are given selectively: once, few, many, or a class where the clone is expanded.

cdr3_aa cdr3_nt clone_size d_call j_call v_call
CASSFAGARNTEAFF TGTGCCAGCAGCTTCGCAGGGGCAAGGAACACTGAAGCTTTCTTT . . TRBJ1-1 TRBV11-3
CASSYGSGQGYEQYF TGTGCCAGCAGTTACGGGTCGGGACAGGGTTACGAGCAGTACTTC . TRBD1 TRBJ2-7 TRBV6-6
CASSLTPGQQNSPLHF TGTGCCAGCAGCTTAACTCCGGGACAGCAAAATTCACCCCTCCACTTT once TRBD1 TRBJ1-6 TRBV7-2
CASSRTSGFTGELFF TGCGCCAGCAGCCGGACTAGCGGGTTCACCGGGGAGCTGTTTTTT . TRBD2 TRBJ2-2 TRBV5-1
CASSYSQTSGGWEQFF TGTGCCAGCAGTTACTCGCAAACTAGCGGGGGTTGGGAGCAGTTCTTC . TRBD2 TRBJ2-1 TRBV6-5
CASSLQGNTGELFF TGTGCCAGCAGCTTACAGGGGAACACCGGGGAGCTGTTTTTT once . TRBJ2-2 TRBV7-3
CASGPDRNTEAFF TGTGCCAGTGGTCCCGACAGGAACACTGAAGCTTTCTTT . . TRBJ1-1 TRBV12-5
CASSLETGDSPLHF TGCGCCAGCAGCTTGGAAACAGGGGATTCACCCCTCCACTTT . TRBD1 TRBJ1-6 TRBV5-1
CASSQGPPATNEKLFF TGTGCCAGCAGCCAGGGTCCACCAGCAACTAATGAAAAACTGTTTTTT . . TRBJ1-4 TRBV5-4
CAGQSGGPQETQYF TGTGCCGGACAGAGCGGGGGGCCACAAGAGACCCAGTACTTC . TRBD2 TRBJ2-5 TRBV5-4
CASSLGGVQETQYF TGTGCCAGCAGCTTAGGCGGGGTTCAAGAGACCCAGTACTTC . . TRBJ2-5 TRBV7-3
CSVGSRHYGYTF TGCAGCGTTGGGAGCCGGCACTATGGCTACACCTTC . . TRBJ1-2 TRBV29-1
CASSEQLAGDPFF TGTGCCAGCAGTGAACAACTAGCGGGAGATCCGTTCTTC once TRBD2 TRBJ2-1 TRBV6-1
CSAGGYEQYF TGCAGTGCCGGAGGTTACGAGCAGTACTTC . . TRBJ2-7 TRBV20-1
CASSLEPGQGLKNIQYF TGCGCCAGCAGCTTGGAACCGGGACAGGGTCTCAAAAACATTCAGTACTTC . TRBD1 TRBJ2-4 TRBV5-1
CASSVDRTSGGAGAKNIQYF TGTGCCAGCAGTGTCGACCGGACTAGCGGGGGGGCCGGGGCCAAAAACATTCAGTACTTC . TRBD2 TRBJ2-4 TRBV2
CASTLTGDEQYF TGTGCCAGCACCCTAACAGGAGACGAGCAGTACTTC . . TRBJ2-7 TRBV5-8
CASSPGTGSLSQPQHF TGTGCCAGCTCACCCGGGACAGGGTCGCTTTCGCAGCCCCAGCATTTT . TRBD1 TRBJ1-5 TRBV18
CASSRTGGEQYF TGCGCCAGCAGCCGGACAGGTGGAGAGCAGTACTTC . TRBD1 TRBJ2-5 TRBV4-1
CASSIGQGRETQYF TGTGCCAGTAGTATTGGTCAGGGGAGAGAGACCCAGTACTTC once . TRBJ2-5 TRBV19
CASSPAGTNTEAFF TGTGCCAGCAGCCCAGCGGGAACGAACACTGAAGCTTTCTTT . . TRBJ1-1 TRBV7-2
CASSSGQFNQPQHF TGTGCCAGCAGCTCAGGACAGTTCAATCAGCCCCAGCATTTT few . TRBJ1-5 TRBV5-6
CSSSPRDGQGNQPQHF TGTTCCAGCAGCCCGCGCGATGGACAGGGTAATCAGCCCCAGCATTTT . TRBD1 TRBJ1-5 TRBV7-9
CASTGGTGYNNEQFF TGTGCCAGCACGGGTGGGACAGGGTATAACAATGAGCAGTTCTTC . TRBD1 TRBJ2-1 TRBV4-2
CASSPLAGGKDTQYF TGTGCCAGCAGTCCTTTAGCGGGGGGCAAAGATACGCAGTATTTT . TRBD2 TRBJ2-3 TRBV6-5
CASSERTGRDQPQHF TGTGCCAGCAGTGAGCGGACAGGGAGGGATCAGCCCCAGCATTTT . TRBD1 TRBJ1-5 TRBV6-1
CASSESGGGETQYF TGCGCCAGCAGTGAGTCCGGGGGAGGGGAGACCCAGTACTTC . TRBD2 TRBJ2-5 TRBV10-1
CASSYLLGQGKEKLFF TGTGCCAGCAGCTATCTCCTGGGACAGGGGAAAGAAAAACTGTTTTTT . TRBD1 TRBJ1-4 TRBV7-9
CACWDRGYSPLHF TGTGCGTGCTGGGACAGGGGTTATTCACCCCTCCACTTT . TRBD1 TRBJ1-6 TRBV19
CASRTEYNEQFF TGTGCCAGCAGAACGGAGTACAATGAGCAGTTCTTC . . TRBJ2-1 TRBV27
CASTPDRYTEAFF TGTGCCAGCACCCCGGACAGGTACACTGAAGCTTTCTTT . TRBD1 TRBJ1-1 TRBV6-6
CASSLQWSGGYTDTQYF TGTGCCAGCAGCCTCCAGTGGAGCGGGGGGTACACAGATACGCAGTATTTT . TRBD2 TRBJ2-3 TRBV11-2
CASSWGGLDTQYF TGTGCCAGCAGCTGGGGGGGCTTGGATACGCAGTATTTT . . TRBJ2-3 TRBV7-9
CASSQAQVNQPQHF TGCGCCAGCAGCCAAGCCCAGGTGAATCAGCCCCAGCATTTT few . TRBJ1-5 TRBV4-1
CASSQGTDQPQHF TGCGCCAGCAGCCAAGGCACTGATCAGCCCCAGCATTTT . . TRBJ1-5 TRBV4-3
CASSHHTQGNRGPQHF TGCGCCAGCAGTCATCACACCCAGGGGAACCGAGGGCCCCAGCATTTT few . TRBJ1-5 TRBV23-1
CASSRQGTGELFF TGTGCCAGCAGTCGACAGGGCACCGGGGAGCTGTTTTTT . TRBD1 TRBJ2-2 TRBV2
CASSPGAGGRETQYF TGCGCCAGCAGCCCCGGAGCGGGGGGGCGGGAGACCCAGTACTTC . TRBD2 TRBJ2-5 TRBV5-1
CASSFQGGGEKLFF TGTGCCAGCAGCTTTCAGGGGGGAGGTGAAAAACTGTTTTTT few TRBD1 TRBJ1-4 TRBV7-9
CASGLGLGMNTEAFF TGTGCCAGCGGCTTAGGGCTGGGCATGAACACTGAAGCCTTCTTT . . TRBJ1-1 TRBV7-9
CASSQEGASSGGVTDTQYF TGCGCCAGCAGCCAAGAGGGGGCTTCTAGCGGGGGAGTCACAGATACGCAGTATTTT . TRBD2 TRBJ2-3 TRBV4-3
CAWSTLSEGEKLFF TGTGCCTGGAGTACCCTCAGCGAGGGTGAAAAACTGTTTTTT once . TRBJ1-4 TRBV30
CSVGGGAFGNTIYF TGCAGCGTTGGCGGGGGGGCTTTCGGAAACACCATATATTTT . . TRBJ1-3 TRBV29-1